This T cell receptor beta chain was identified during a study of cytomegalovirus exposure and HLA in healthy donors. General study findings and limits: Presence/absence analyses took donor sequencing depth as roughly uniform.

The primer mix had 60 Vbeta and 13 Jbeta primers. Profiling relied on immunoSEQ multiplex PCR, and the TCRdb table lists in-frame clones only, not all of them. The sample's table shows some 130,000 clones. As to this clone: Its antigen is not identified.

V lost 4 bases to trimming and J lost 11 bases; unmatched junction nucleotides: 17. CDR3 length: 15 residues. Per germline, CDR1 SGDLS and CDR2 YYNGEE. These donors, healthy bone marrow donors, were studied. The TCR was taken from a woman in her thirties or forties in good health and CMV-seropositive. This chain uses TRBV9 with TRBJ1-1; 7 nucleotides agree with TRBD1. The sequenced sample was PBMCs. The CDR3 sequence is CASSSEPDRAARAFF. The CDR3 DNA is TGTGCCAGCAGCTCCGAGCCTGACAGGGCGGCCAGGGCTTTCTTT.